The 3 T cell receptor beta chains listed next were all sequenced from one sample in a study of control samples from healthy donors and cancer patients. Only in-frame clones appear in the TCRdb table, and some are missing; sequencing was by immunoSEQ multiplex PCR. This sample carries roughly 120,000 clones, over 75% of them seen once, and the ten largest clones take 4.4%. The sample taken for sequencing was blood. Receptors originate from a human donor in good health. The donor label of this sample is uncertain.

The rearrangement joins TRBV28 to TRBJ2-3; the D gene is possibly TRBD2 (5 bases). CDR3 length: 14 residues. V was clipped by 6 bases and J by 0 bases, with 10 bases between them. Germline V CDR1 and CDR2: MDHEN, SYDVKM. In nucleotides, the CDR3 is TGTGCCAGCAGAGGGAGTTATAGCACAGATACGCAGTATTTT. This translates into CASRGSYSTDTQYF.

The chain joins TRBV5-6 to TRBJ1-4; D not resolved. Per the germline V gene, CDR1 is SGHDT and CDR2 is YYEEEE. CDR3 size: 14 residues. The germline V and J ends were trimmed by 2 bases and 7 bases, with 12 bases remaining between them. CDR3 protein: CASSFTSPAEKLFF. The CDR3 nucleotides read TGTGCCAGCAGCTTCACATCGCCTGCTGAAAAACTGTTTTTT.

This chain links TRBV5-1 with TRBJ2-7, with 11 bases identical to TRBD1. Germline values: CDR1 SGHRS, CDR2 YFSETQ. This CDR3 region has 15 residues. After removal of 4 bases from V and 6 bases from J, the junction contained 9 bases not matched to a gene. The CDR3 nucleotides are TGCGCCAGCAGCGATTCCGGGACAGGGGGTAGCGAGCAGTACTTC. Amino acids: CASSDSGTGGSEQYF.